These 23 T cell receptor beta chains came from one sample sequenced in a study of T-cell memory formation after mild COVID-19. MiXCR, applied by TCRdb to the 5' RACE reads, yields one record per CDR3 protein. Among some 340,000 distinct CDR3 sequences listed, 10% to 15% were seen once. The sequencing sample was made of PBMCs or a T cell subset sorted from them (not recorded which). The receptor set was obtained from a man aged 18 to 29 who had mild COVID-19 (a few samples of this study predate the infection). Cell type and time point are not known.

V is TRBV12-3 or TRBV12-4 and J is TRBJ2-1; D perhaps matches TRBD2 (5 bases). Trimming stripped 6 bases from V and 0 bases from J, with 12 bases between. The CDR3 is 15 residues long. CDR3 protein: CASSPRRASYNEQFF. The CDR3 nucleotides are TGTGCCAGCAGCCCCCGGCGGGCCTCCTACAATGAGCAGTTCTTC.

This clonotype has just a few counts. The rearrangement uses TRBV12-3 or TRBV12-4 and TRBJ1-5; D might be TRBD1 (6 bases). The CDR3 consists of 14 residues. The V end lost 5 bases, the J end lost 7 bases, and 15 bases lay between the germline ends. Here the CDR3 DNA reads TGTGCCAGCAGTCTCGCGGCAGGGGTCCAGCCCCAGCATTTT. Translating it yields CASSLAAGVQPQHF.

The rearrangement links TRBV7-9 to TRBJ2-1; D might be TRBD1 or TRBD2, each matching 5 bases. Germline CDR1 SEHNR, CDR2 FQNEAQ (reference sequence). The V and J ends lost 1 base and 2 bases respectively, with 12 bases between them. There are 16 residues in the CDR3. CDR3 DNA: TGTGCCAGCAGCTTAGTTACGCAGGGACCCTACAATGAGCAGTTCTTC. Its protein is CASSLVTQGPYNEQFF.

This clonotype was observed a handful of times. The J gene is TRBJ2-7, the V gene TRBV5-1, with D possibly called TRBD1 or TRBD2 (5 bases each). The CDR3 extends over 13 amino acids. V lost 2 bases to trimming and J lost 6 bases, with 12 bases between them. CDR1 is SGHRS and CDR2 is YFSETQ in the germline V gene. The CDR3 bases are TGCGCCAGCAGCTTAAGTTTCGGGGCCGAGCAGTACGTC. Residues: CASSLSFGAEQYV.

This rearrangement joins TRBV20-1 to TRBJ2-7; the match to TRBD1 covers 7 bases. The CDR3 loop spans 13 amino acids. Germline assignment: CDR1 DFQATT and CDR2 SNEGSKA (reference sequence). V lost 3 bases, J lost 3 bases, and 5 bases stayed unmatched. CDR3 protein: CSARRQGVYEQYF. In DNA, the CDR3 is TGCAGTGCTAGGCGACAGGGAGTCTACGAGCAGTACTTC.

Only a few counts were recorded for this clonotype. The chain couples TRBV7-9 to TRBJ2-3; 7 nucleotides align to TRBD1. This CDR3 is 17 amino acids long. The J segment lost 0 bases and the V segment lost 5 bases, leaving 11 bases of the junction unmatched. CDR1 is SEHNR, CDR2 FQNEAQ, per germline (reference sequence). The CDR3 here is CASSPHSGTASTDTQYF. CDR3 sequence (DNA): TGTGCCAGCAGCCCACACTCCGGGACAGCTAGCACAGATACGCAGTATTTT.

This clonotype was seen a few times. The chain carries TRBV7-2 and TRBJ2-5; maybe TRBD2 (5 bases). The length of the CDR3 is 15 residues. CDR1 and CDR2 (germline): SGHTA, FQGNSA. Trimming cost V 2 bases and J 5 bases, with 15 bases left between them. The CDR3 loop is CASSLSGVVVETQYF. CDR3 DNA: TGTGCCAGCAGCTTATCCGGGGTGGTAGTCGAGACCCAGTACTTC.

The chain links TRBV7-9 to TRBJ1-5; 7 bases line up with TRBD1. Germline-derived CDR1 and CDR2 are SEHNR and FQNEAQ (reference sequence). The CDR3 runs 15 residues. Trimming cost V 3 bases and J 2 bases; bases outside gene matches: 4. The CDR3 spells CASSFRQGGNQPQHF. CDR3 sequence (DNA): TGTGCCAGCAGCTTTCGACAGGGAGGCAATCAGCCCCAGCATTTT.

The J gene is TRBJ2-2, the V gene TRBV15; no clear D gene. The length of the CDR3 is 12 residues. V was shortened by 0 bases and J by 6 bases, with 2 bases between the two germline ends. In germline, CDR1 is LNHNV, CDR2 YYDKDF (reference sequence). CDR3 loop: CATSRESGELFF. In nucleotides, the CDR3 is TGTGCCACCAGCAGAGAGTCCGGGGAGCTGTTTTTT.

The rearrangement links TRBV7-9 to TRBJ2-7; D remains ambiguous. V gave up 1 base and J gave up 0 bases, with 7 bases separating them. This CDR3 region has 14 residues. Per germline, CDR1 SEHNR and CDR2 FQNEAQ (reference sequence). The CDR3 DNA sequence: TGTGCCAGCAGCTTAGTTGGGTTCTCCTACGAGCAGTACTTC. This sequence encodes CASSLVGFSYEQYF.

V and J are TRBV5-4 and TRBJ1-2; weak D call: TRBD1 (6 bases). This CDR3 comprises 18 residues. Germline V lookup: CDR1 SGHNT, CDR2 YYREEE (reference sequence). The ends were cut back, 2 bases at V and 4 bases at J, with 24 bases in the middle. The CDR3 protein is CASSFGPPGTPISYGYTF. CDR3 DNA sequence: TGTGCCAGCAGCTTCGGCCCCCCCGGGACACCCATCTCCTATGGCTACACCTTC.

The chain combines TRBV12-3 or TRBV12-4 with TRBJ2-1, with TRBD2 identical over 8 bases. This CDR3 spans 12 amino acids. The junction had 9 bases not matched to a gene; V was cut back by 7 bases and J by 13 bases. The CDR3 DNA follows: TGTGCCAGCAACGCCGCCGGGGGGGTACAGTTCTTC. Protein sequence: CASNAAGGVQFF.

The chain has TRBV14 and TRBJ2-7; D is tentatively TRBD1 or TRBD2 (5 bases each). Per germline, CDR1 SGHDN and CDR2 FVKESK. CDR3 length: 15 amino acids. V lost 0 bases to trimming and J lost 2 bases, with 11 bases between them. The CDR3 loop reads CASSQDWGSPYEQYF. The CDR3 nucleotides read TGTGCCAGCAGCCAAGACTGGGGGTCCCCCTACGAGCAGTACTTC.

This clonotype showed up just a few times. The CDR3 region has the DNA TGTGCCAGCAGTGCCCGCCGGGACAGGGGATGGTGGACTAATGAAAAACTGTTTTTT. Translated, it gives CASSARRDRGWWTNEKLFF. J is TRBJ1-4 and V is TRBV12-3 or TRBV12-4; 10 bases fit TRBD1. The CDR3 is 19 amino acids. Trimming took 5 bases from V and 2 from J; bases not matched to a gene: 14.

The chain joins TRBV7-3 to TRBJ2-1, with 7 bases fitting TRBD2. CDR1 and CDR2 from the germline V gene are SGHTA and FQGTGA. The junction had 8 bases not matched to a gene; V was cut back by 0 bases and J by 9 bases. The CDR3 has 15 residues. CDR3 in DNA: TGTGCCAGCAGCTTAACTTTAGGACTAGTAGGTGAGCAGTTCTTC. Its protein is CASSLTLGLVGEQFF.

This clonotype has only a few counts. The gene calls are TRBV6-5 and TRBJ2-3; TRBD2 matches at 7 bases. The CDR3 totals 19 residues. The V gene's germline CDR1 is MNHEY and CDR2 SVGAGI. J lost 2 bases, V lost 0 bases, and 14 bases had no gene match. CDR3 protein: CASSYSRKSSAGPTDTQYF. The CDR3 DNA sequence: TGTGCCAGCAGTTACTCGAGAAAGAGTTCAGCGGGGCCCACAGATACGCAGTATTTT.

Here the CDR3 reads CSARTGEFKGFF. The CDR3, as DNA: TGCAGTGCGCGGACAGGGGAATTCAAGGGTTTCTTT. The chain recombines TRBV20-1 with TRBJ1-1, with 9 bases aligning to TRBD1. Germline V gene sequence: CDR1 DFQATT, CDR2 SNEGSKA (reference sequence). V was pared by 6 bases and J by 13 bases, with 12 bases of the junction left unmatched. CDR3 size: 12 residues.

This clonotype has only a few counts. The chain is built from TRBV19 and TRBJ2-3, with D perhaps matching TRBD1 or TRBD2 (6 bases each). Trimming shortened V by 4 bases and J by 1 base, and 12 bases separated the two germline ends. The CDR3 contains 15 residues. Germline assignment: CDR1 LNHDA and CDR2 SQIVND (reference sequence). CDR3 DNA: TGTGCCAGTAGTAGCCCCGGGGGCCGCACAGATACGCAGTATTTT. Its translation is CASSSPGGRTDTQYF.

This chain joins TRBV7-2 and TRBJ2-1; D not certain. With 5 bases removed from V and 8 bases from J, the gap between germline ends came to 13 bases. The germline CDR1 and CDR2 sequences are SGHTA and FQGNSA. There are 13 residues in the CDR3. The CDR3: CASSRTIGDEQFF. DNA for the CDR3: TGTGCCAGCAGCCGCACGATCGGAGATGAGCAGTTCTTC.

This clonotype appeared a few times. J is TRBJ2-3 and V is TRBV10-1, with unresolved D. Trimming took off 1 base at V and 0 bases at J, with 11 bases between the two ends. Germline V gene sequence: CDR1 WNHNN, CDR2 SYGVQD (reference sequence). This CDR3 region has 16 residues. CDR3 DNA sequence: TGCGCCAGCAGTGAGTATACAGCCAAGAGCACAGATACGCAGTATTTT. Translation gives CASSEYTAKSTDTQYF.

This rearrangement joins TRBV9 to TRBJ2-7, with 10 bases fitting TRBD2. Germline values: CDR1 SGDLS, CDR2 YYNGEE. Losses at the gene ends were 4 bases for V and 2 bases for J; bases not matched to a gene: 6. CDR3 length equals 15 residues. CDR3 amino acids: CASSNLAGEAYEQYF. The CDR3 DNA is TGTGCCAGCAGCAACCTAGCGGGGGAAGCCTACGAGCAGTACTTC.

This clonotype was detected a few times. The chain is built from TRBV29-1 and TRBJ2-5; tentatively, D is TRBD1 (5 bases). Germline CDR1 is SQVTM and CDR2 is ANQGSEA. V was cut by 7 bases and J by 5 bases, with 14 bases left in between. The CDR3 is 12 amino acids. The CDR3 DNA reads TGCAGCGGGGTTCTGGGGCGCGAGACCCAGTACTTC. It codes for CSGVLGRETQYF.

This chain uses TRBV4-3 with TRBJ2-1; 10 bases fit TRBD2. Germline trimming cut 6 bases from V and 5 bases from J; bases unmatched to any gene: 7. Germline V gives CDR1 LGHNA, CDR2 YSLEER. The CDR3 is 15 amino acids. Here the CDR3 reads CASSRRTSGHNEQFF. The CDR3 bases are TGCGCCAGCAGTCGTAGGACTAGCGGACACAATGAGCAGTTCTTC.